This T cell receptor (beta chain) appears in the sequencing data of a study of T-cell reconstitution after alpha-beta-depleted transplantation in children. Overall study results and limits: Several hundred expanded graft clones reportedly supplied alpha-beta T cells about two months after transplant. It was newly produced T cells that mostly accounted for T-cell counts and diversity one year after transplant. Certain patients had high TCRbeta diversity at day 60, and it came from recipient T cells and thymic progenitors that survived.

Comments on this clonotype: The antigen is undetermined.

Unique molecular identifiers were incorporated when the TCRbeta library was constructed. TCRdb analysed the PCR reads with MiXCR anew, one entry per CDR3 protein. The table has approximately 800,000 distinct CDR3 sequences, less than 20% seen once. The germline V gene encodes CDR1 SGDLS and CDR2 YYNGEE. V lost 1 base, J lost 12 bases, and 16 bases stayed unmatched. This CDR3 region has 16 residues. The V gene is TRBV9, the J gene TRBJ2-1, with 7 bases aligning to TRBD2. The origin of this receptor is a male patient aged 10 to 17 who had a stem cell transplant for acute lymphoblastic leukemia, so the T cells may come from the graft donor. The input for sequencing was PBMCs, mostly from graft donor cells, taken 360 days after TCRalphabeta/CD19-depleted stem cell transplant. CDR3 amino acids: CASSVNPGAFPGGQFF. As DNA, the CDR3 is TGTGCCAGCAGCGTAAACCCGGGAGCCTTTCCGGGGGGGCAGTTCTTC.